This T cell receptor beta chain originates from a study of blood T cell repertoires in COVID-19. Study context: Donors in the United States, Italy and Spain gave samples during acute or convalescent COVID-19. T cells, B-cell-depleted T cells, or PBMCs provided the cDNA or gDNA that served as material.

In germline, CDR1 is SGHTA, CDR2 FQGNSA. The CDR3 has 13 residues. This clone was recorded a few times. A read error may produce the germline difference seen at one junction end. How the authors handled the data: Estimation of nucleated cell counts relied on the amplification of reference gene primers. Using immunoSEQ multiplex PCR, the repertoire was profiled, and TCRdb retains in-frame clones only, with some absent. The V and J calls and clone size are taken from that table; D and trimming were inferred from the DNA. This sample has about 270,000 clones, with approximately 86% found just once. This chain joins TRBV7-2 and TRBJ1-1; weak D call: TRBD1 (5 bases). This receptor was identified in a man in his forties with active or convalescent COVID-19. The specimen sequenced was peripheral blood. CDR3 region: CASRLAGDTEAFF. For the CDR3, the DNA is TGTGCCAGCCGCTTGGCGGGGGACACTGAAGCTTTCTTT.